A single sample gave rise to the 6 T cell receptor beta chains below, sequenced in a study of T cells in Graves' hyperthyroidism and ophthalmopathy. It was RNA transcripts that yielded the amplified TCR beta CDR3 regions. The study used the HTBI primer set for a first-round RT-PCR of the TCR CDR3. TCRdb recomputed calls from the multiplex PCR reads with MiXCR, one row per CDR3 protein. Among 490,000 or so distinct CDR3 sequences listed, roughly 23% were seen once. Sequencing was done on a sample of blood. These receptors originate from a woman aged 70-85 years with Graves' ophthalmopathy.

For the CDR3, the DNA is TGTGCCAGCAGTTTAACCCGGGGGGGGAATGAAAAACTGTTTTTT. Encoded protein: CASSLTRGGNEKLFF. The chain is built from TRBV27 and TRBJ1-4; TRBD1 is a possible D gene (5 bases). This CDR3 is built from 15 residues. Germline CDR1 MNHEY, CDR2 SMNVEV (reference sequence). Trimming cost V 2 bases and J 5 bases, with 12 bases left between them.

This chain uses TRBV12-3 or TRBV12-4 with TRBJ2-5, with D tentatively TRBD2 (6 bases). There are 14 residues in the CDR3. The V gene lost 3 bases and the J gene lost 5 bases, with 13 bases spanning the gap. CDR3 in amino acids: CASSLTRVGETQYF. CDR3 coding DNA: TGTGCCAGCAGTTTGACTAGGGTGGGGGAGACCCAGTACTTC.

This clonotype turned up a few times. The chain carries TRBV25-1 and TRBJ2-1; 13 positions match TRBD2. The CDR3 loop spans 16 amino acids. CDR1 is MGHDK and CDR2 is SYGVNS in the germline V gene. V shed 1 base and J 7 bases; nucleotides not matched to a gene: 4. The CDR3 bases are TGTGCCAGCAGTGAATTCGGGACTAGCGGGAAAAATGAGCAGTTCTTC. The encoded protein is CASSEFGTSGKNEQFF.

This clonotype was picked up many times. CDR3 region: CASRGQLSQPQHF. The CDR3 DNA follows: TGTGCCAGCAGGGGCCAGTTATCTCAGCCCCAGCATTTT. This sequence joins TRBV2 and TRBJ1-5; D uncertain. The CDR3 has 13 residues. V lost 6 bases and J lost 6, with 12 bases in between. In germline, CDR1 is SNHLY, CDR2 FYNNEI.

This clonotype was seen a few times. The chain recombines TRBV7-2 with TRBJ2-2; either TRBD1 or TRBD2 may supply D (5 bases each). The V end was cut by 6 bases, the J end by 4 bases, with 12 bases between. The CDR3 extends over 14 amino acids. Germline CDR1 reads SGHTA; CDR2 reads FQGNSA. Written as DNA, the CDR3 is TGTGCCAGCAGGGGACCAGAGGGCACCGGGGAGCTGTTTTTT. It codes for CASRGPEGTGELFF.

The chain has TRBV11-2 and TRBJ1-3; D not certain. Trimming removed 5 bases from V and 4 bases from J, with 15 bases in between. The CDR3 length is 15 residues. The V gene's germline CDR1 is SGHAT and CDR2 FQNNGV. The CDR3 region is CASSVNSVVGNTIYF. DNA of the CDR3: TGTGCCAGCAGCGTGAATAGCGTAGTCGGAAACACCATATATTTT.